One sample yielded the 28 T cell receptor beta chains listed below, sequenced in a study of tumor-infiltrating lymphocytes in primary liver carcinoma. The study co-extracted DNA and RNA from about 20-30 mg of unsorted bulk tissue. With about 470 ng total RNA as template and a constant-region primer, TCR beta cDNA was made. It was through three nested multiplex PCR rounds of slightly modified ARM-PCR that TCR beta libraries arose. The opening two PCR rounds, about 10 cycles each, paired TRBV1-TRBV30 forward primers with a C-beta reverse primer. MiXCR, applied by TCRdb to the multiplex PCR reads, yields one record per CDR3 protein. The data hold approximately 76,000 distinct CDR3 sequences, with 70% to 80% observed a single time. The sequencing sample was made of liver tumor tissue from sampling region 4. Subset reported: tumor region T4, right-lateral pole. The receptors were sampled from a woman aged 60-70 years with primary liver carcinoma and hepatitis B virus infection.

The chain links TRBV5-5 to TRBJ2-7; D is possibly TRBD1 (5 bases). The CDR3 loop spans 16 amino acids. V was cut by 9 bases and J by 4 bases, with 26 bases left in between. The germline V gene encodes CDR1 SGHKS and CDR2 YYEKEE (reference sequence). The CDR3 nucleotides are TGTGCCACCACCCTAACAGGTTCAGCGCTCTCTTACGAGCAGTACTTC. The encoded protein is CATTLTGSALSYEQYF.

Notes on this clonotype: One end of the junction varies from germline; a read error may be responsible. The chain recombines TRBV10-3 with TRBJ1-2; 8 bases line up with TRBD1. CDR1 and CDR2 (germline): ENHRY, SYGVKD. The CDR3 has 14 amino acids. The CDR3 region has the DNA TGTCCCATCAGACCGACAGGGGTTAACTATGGCTACACCTTT. It is translated as CPIRPTGVNYGYTF.

This clonotype was counted between two and nine times. The rearrangement joins TRBV7-8 to TRBJ2-1; 8 nucleotides line up with TRBD2. The CDR3 is 14 amino acids. CDR1 and CDR2 from the germline V gene are SGHVS and FQNEAQ. V dropped 3 bases and J dropped 8; count of bases not matched to a gene: 6. CDR3: CASSFAGRADEQFF. The CDR3 DNA reads TGTGCCAGCAGCTTTGCCGGGAGGGCCGATGAGCAGTTCTTC.

The sample holds many counts of this clonotype. The rearrangement links TRBV7-9 to TRBJ1-1; the D is unclear. This CDR3 spans 13 amino acids. CDR1 SEHNR and CDR2 FQNEAQ come from the germline V gene (reference sequence). V dropped 2 bases and J dropped 1 base, with 5 bases sitting between them. The CDR3, as DNA: TGTGCCAGCAGCTTACTACAGAACACTGAAGCTTTCTTT. It translates to CASSLLQNTEAFF.

At least ten counts were recorded for this clonotype. The chain is built from TRBV12-3 or TRBV12-4 and TRBJ1-3, with D perhaps matching TRBD1 (6 bases). The V and J ends lost 6 bases and 7 bases respectively, with 25 bases between them. This CDR3 comprises 17 residues. The CDR3 reads CASSPPTGRPRGNTIYF. In nucleotides, the CDR3 is TGTGCCAGCAGCCCGCCCACAGGGAGACCTCGGGGGAACACCATATATTTT.

As concerns this clonotype: The junction departs from germline at one end; a sequencing error may be responsible. The rearrangement uses TRBV29-1 and TRBJ1-1, with D possibly being TRBD1 (5 bases). CDR3 length equals 12 residues. Germline V CDR1 and CDR2: SQVTM, ANQGSEA. The CDR3 region is CSVVGGKAEAFF. The CDR3 nucleotides are TGCAGTGTTGTGGGGGGGAAGGCTGAAGCTTTCTTT.

This clonotype has a count of ten or more. The chain employs TRBV5-6 and TRBJ2-7; D is ambiguous. The V gene lost 4 bases and the J gene lost 4 bases, with 6 bases spanning the gap. The CDR3 is 11 residues long. Germline-derived CDR1 and CDR2 are SGHDT and YYEEEE. Here the CDR3 DNA reads TGTGCCAGCAGCGCTGTTTACGAGCAGTACTTC. This encodes CASSAVYEQYF.

Judged by abundance, this clonotype is medium-sized. The chain employs TRBV11-3 and TRBJ2-6; D is ambiguous. This CDR3 spans 15 amino acids. The germline V gene has CDR1 SGHNT and CDR2 YENEEA. Trimming took 0 bases from V and 0 from J, leaving 3 bases between them. The DNA for the CDR3 is TGTGCCAGCAGCTTAGACAGCTCTGGGGCCAACGTCCTGACTTTC. It encodes CASSLDSSGANVLTF. Full variable domain (missing parts from reference TRBV11-3 and TRBJ2-6): EAGVVQSPRYKIIEKKQPVAFWCNPISGHNTLYWYLQNLGQGPELLIRYENEEAVDDSQLPKDRFSAERLKGVDSTLKIQPAELGDSAVYLCASSLDSSGANVLTFGAGSRLTVL.

This clonotype showed up just a few times. Being one base from a much bigger clone, this may be a read error. J is TRBJ1-1 and V is TRBV29-1; no firm D call. The germline V and J ends were trimmed by 4 bases and 4 bases, with 13 bases remaining between them. This CDR3 has 13 amino acids. Germline values: CDR1 SQVTM, CDR2 ANQGSEA. In DNA, the CDR3 is TGCAGCGTTGGCAGGACCTCGGGCACTGAAGCTTTCTTT. Translated, it gives CSVGRTSGTEAFF.

At least ten counts were recorded for this clonotype. The chain couples TRBV6-6 to TRBJ2-1, with 8 positions matching TRBD1. V trimming: 5 bases; J trimming: 9 bases; junction bases outside the gene matches: 6. CDR3 length equals 13 residues. CDR1 MNHNY and CDR2 SVGAGI come from the germline V gene (reference sequence). The CDR3 here is CASSKGQGREQFF. The CDR3 coding sequence is TGTGCCAGCAGTAAAGGACAGGGTCGTGAGCAGTTCTTC.

In the case of this clonotype: One end of the junction fails to match germline, which may point to a read error. The V call is TRBV6-5, the J call TRBJ1-4; no firm D call. Germline V gives CDR1 MNHEY, CDR2 SVGAGI. The CDR3 is 13 residues long. In nucleotides, the CDR3 is TGCGCCAGCAGCCGCGCAGTGGGCGGAAAACTGTTTTTT. This gives the protein CASSRAVGGKLFF.

A few counts support this clonotype. V usage is TRBV28 and J usage is TRBJ1-1, with TRBD1 matching 7 bases. The germline gives CDR1 MDHEN, CDR2 SYDVKM. The CDR3 sequence is 15 residues long. V gave up 4 bases and J gave up 1 base; unmatched junction bases: 6. The CDR3 is CASSSPQGRNTEAFF. CDR3 nucleotides: TGTGCCAGCAGTTCCCCACAGGGGAGGAACACTGAAGCTTTCTTT. Filled out from reference TRBV28 and TRBJ1-1, the complete variable domain reads DVKVTQSSRYLVKRTGEKVFLECVQDMDHENMFWYRQDPGLGLRLIYFSYDVKMKEKGDIPEGYSVSREKKERFSLILESASTNQTSMYLCASSSPQGRNTEAFFGQGTRLTVV.

On this clonotype: Sequence at one end of the junction differs from germline and may be a read error. The chain employs TRBV11-3 and TRBJ2-1; the D gene is possibly TRBD2 (6 bases). This CDR3 spans 15 amino acids. The germline V gene encodes CDR1 SGHNT and CDR2 YENEEA. Here the CDR3 DNA reads TGTACCAGCAGCCATCGGGGTGGCGGGAACAATGAGCAGTTCTTC. Translation gives CTSSHRGGGNNEQFF.

A remark on this clonotype: A much larger clonotype is one base distant, so this may be a read error. V and J are TRBV28 and TRBJ1-1; D is unclear. CDR1 is MDHEN, CDR2 SYDVKM, per germline. V gave up 6 bases and J gave up 0 bases, with 8 bases separating them. This CDR3 is built from 13 residues. CDR3: CASRTYMNTEAFF. The CDR3 DNA reads TGTGCCAGCAGGACATACATGAACACTGAAGCTTTCTTT. The whole variable domain, filled in from reference TRBV28 and TRBJ1-1, reads DVKVTQSSRYLVKRTGEKVFLECVQDMDHENMFWYRQDPGLGLRLIYFSYDVKMKEKGDIPEGYSVSREKKERFSLILESASTNQTSMYLCASRTYMNTEAFFGQGTRLTVV.

This clonotype was observed a few times. V usage is TRBV11-2 and J usage is TRBJ2-3, with a tentative D call TRBD1 (6 bases). CDR3 length: 17 residues. Trimming stripped 5 bases from V and 3 bases from J, with 21 bases between. CDR1 and CDR2 (germline): SGHAT, FQNNGV. CDR3 in DNA: TGTGCCAGCAGCCAGGCCCCCAGGGGTAAAGGAACAGATACGCAGTATTTT. Amino acids: CASSQAPRGKGTDTQYF.

This clonotype appeared a single time. One end of the junction is discordant with germline, which a read error may explain. The rearrangement uses TRBV4-1 and TRBJ2-1, with TRBD1 as a possible D gene (6 bases). CDR1 MGHRA and CDR2 YSYEKL come from the germline V gene. The length of the CDR3 is 17 residues. CDR3 DNA sequence: TGCGCCAGCAGCCGCCACCCCCGACAGGCCCCTGGGAATGAGCACCTCTTC. Amino acids: CASSRHPRQAPGNEHLF.

Of note for this clonotype: With a much larger clone just one base away, this may be a read error. This chain connects TRBV28 to TRBJ2-1, with D perhaps TRBD2 (6 bases). The germline V gene has CDR1 MDHEN and CDR2 SYDVKM. The CDR3 is 14 amino acids. The CDR3 DNA is TGTACCAGCAGTTTGGTTGGGGGGTTTAATGAGCAGTTCTTC. Its protein is CTSSLVGGFNEQFF.

About this clonotype: The junction departs from germline at one end; a sequencing error may be responsible. The chain carries TRBV5-5 and TRBJ2-5; possibly TRBD2 for D (5 bases). Germline values: CDR1 SGHKS, CDR2 YYEKEE (reference sequence). CDR3 length equals 15 residues. CDR3 amino acids: CATRFGLMNQETQYF. The DNA of the CDR3 is TGTGCCACCCGCTTTGGACTCATGAACCAAGAGACCCAGTACTTT. Full variable domain (remainder filled in from reference TRBV5-5 and TRBJ2-5): DAGVTQSPTHLIKTRGQQVTLRCSPISGHKSVSWYQQVLGQGPQFIFQYYEKEERGRGNFPDRFSARQFPNYSSELNVNALLLGDSALYLCATRFGLMNQETQYFGPGTRLLVL.

This clonotype was seen many times. The CDR3 sequence is CASSLDAQNYGYTF. The DNA of the CDR3 is TGCGCCAGCAGCTTGGATGCCCAGAACTATGGCTACACCTTC. The V gene is TRBV5-1, the J gene TRBJ1-2; no reliable D call. The CDR3 is made up of 14 amino acids. Germline V gene lookup returns CDR1 SGHRS and CDR2 YFSETQ. Trimming left V 0 bases short and J 2 bases short, with 8 bases between. Full variable domain (outside the CDR3, taken from reference TRBV5-1 and TRBJ1-2): KAGVTQTPRYLIKTRGQQVTLSCSPISGHRSVSWYQQTPGQGLQFLFEYFSETQRNKGNFPGRFSGRQFSNSRSEMNVSTLELGDSALYLCASSLDAQNYGYTFGSGTRLTVV.

Points on this clonotype: One end of the junction is discordant with germline, which a read error may explain. This chain joins TRBV11-2 and TRBJ1-4; perhaps TRBD1 as D (6 bases). Germline values: CDR1 SGHAT, CDR2 FQNNGV. The CDR3 sequence is 17 residues long. CDR3 residues: CANSLTRQAATNERLFF. In DNA, the CDR3 is TGTGCCAACAGCCTCACCCGACAGGCTGCAACTAATGAAAGACTGTTTTTT.

This clonotype has more than one count but fewer than ten. The CDR3 carries no conserved terminal phenylalanine or tryptophan, so it likely arises from a read error. No DNA is shown, since the ends of the CDR3 on it are uncertain; the CDR3 is the one TCRdb lists. This rearrangement joins TRBV11-1 to TRBJ2-2; TRBD1 was called by the table and not checked on the DNA. Germline V lookup: CDR1 SGHAT, CDR2 FQDESV (reference sequence). The CDR3 spans 17 residues, counting both ends. CDR3 in amino acids: CANRGRTGSANTGELLS.

A note on this clonotype: A read error is possible here, since a much larger clone lies one base away. The chain has TRBV12-3 or TRBV12-4 and TRBJ1-4; no clear D. The CDR3 consists of 16 residues. As DNA, the CDR3 is TGTGCCAGCGGTTTGGTACCACTACGGACTACTGAAAAACTGTTTTTT. The encoded protein is CASGLVPLRTTEKLFF.

The chain is built from TRBV12-3 or TRBV12-4 and TRBJ1-2; no definite D call. The CDR3 runs 12 residues. V gave up 9 bases and J gave up 7 bases, with 15 bases separating them. The CDR3, as DNA: TGTGCCAGGAGCGAAGGGTCTCGTGGCTACACCTTC. Its translation is CARSEGSRGYTF.

This chain uses TRBV6-1 with TRBJ1-5, with no clear D. Germline CDR1 MNHNS, CDR2 SASEGT. V shed 3 bases and J shed 11 bases, with 20 bases lying between them. This CDR3 has 15 residues. This chain's CDR3 is CASSDPRGNRKSQHF. The DNA of the CDR3 is TGTGCCAGCAGTGACCCTCGTGGAAATCGGAAGTCCCAGCATTTT.

Worth noting for this clonotype: A much bigger clone sits one base away, suggesting this may be a read error. CDR3 amino acids: CASSLLGAGVNEQYF. As DNA, the CDR3 is TGTGCCAGCAGCTTGCTCGGAGCAGGGGTAAATGAGCAGTACTTC. The chain joins TRBV28 to TRBJ2-7; D might be TRBD1 (6 bases). Trimming cost V 6 bases and J 7 bases, with 22 bases left between them. This CDR3 has 15 residues. In germline, CDR1 is MDHEN, CDR2 SYDVKM.

This chain connects TRBV12-3 or TRBV12-4 to TRBJ2-3; D is uncertain. CDR3 length: 12 residues. Trimming cost V 5 bases and J 5 bases, with 8 bases left between them. Here the CDR3 DNA reads TGTGCCAGCAGTCCCTTCCGAGATACGCAGTATTTT. Amino acids: CASSPFRDTQYF.

V and J are TRBV6-5 and TRBJ2-7, with 9 bases aligning to TRBD2. Germline V gene lookup returns CDR1 MNHEY and CDR2 SVGAGI. The CDR3 sequence is 15 residues long. With 6 bases clipped from V and 3 bases from J, the junction kept 9 bases outside the gene matches. CDR3 loop: CASRAAAGGFYEQYF. CDR3 nucleotides: TGTGCCAGCAGAGCGGCGGCGGGAGGGTTCTACGAGCAGTACTTC.

Remarks on this clonotype: It may be a read error: a sequence one base away is much more abundant. This chain links TRBV7-9 with TRBJ2-7, with 8 bases matching TRBD1. With 9 bases clipped from V and 2 bases from J, the junction kept 6 bases outside the gene matches. The CDR3 has 13 amino acids. Germline lookup yields CDR1 SEHNR and CDR2 FQNEAQ (reference sequence). CDR3 nucleotides: TGTGCCAGTGGGGACAGGTACGCCTACGAGCAGTACTTC. Translated: CASGDRYAYEQYF.